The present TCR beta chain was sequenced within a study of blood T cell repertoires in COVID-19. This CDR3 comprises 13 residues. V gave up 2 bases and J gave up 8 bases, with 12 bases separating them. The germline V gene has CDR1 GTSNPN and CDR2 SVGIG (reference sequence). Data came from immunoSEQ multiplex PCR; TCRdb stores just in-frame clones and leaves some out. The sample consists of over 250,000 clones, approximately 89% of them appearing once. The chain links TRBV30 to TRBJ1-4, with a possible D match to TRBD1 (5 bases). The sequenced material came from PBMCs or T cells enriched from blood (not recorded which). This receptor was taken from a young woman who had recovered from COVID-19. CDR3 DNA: TGTGCCTGGAGTTTAAGGGGAAGGGAAAAACTGTTTTTT. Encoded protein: CAWSLRGREKLFF.